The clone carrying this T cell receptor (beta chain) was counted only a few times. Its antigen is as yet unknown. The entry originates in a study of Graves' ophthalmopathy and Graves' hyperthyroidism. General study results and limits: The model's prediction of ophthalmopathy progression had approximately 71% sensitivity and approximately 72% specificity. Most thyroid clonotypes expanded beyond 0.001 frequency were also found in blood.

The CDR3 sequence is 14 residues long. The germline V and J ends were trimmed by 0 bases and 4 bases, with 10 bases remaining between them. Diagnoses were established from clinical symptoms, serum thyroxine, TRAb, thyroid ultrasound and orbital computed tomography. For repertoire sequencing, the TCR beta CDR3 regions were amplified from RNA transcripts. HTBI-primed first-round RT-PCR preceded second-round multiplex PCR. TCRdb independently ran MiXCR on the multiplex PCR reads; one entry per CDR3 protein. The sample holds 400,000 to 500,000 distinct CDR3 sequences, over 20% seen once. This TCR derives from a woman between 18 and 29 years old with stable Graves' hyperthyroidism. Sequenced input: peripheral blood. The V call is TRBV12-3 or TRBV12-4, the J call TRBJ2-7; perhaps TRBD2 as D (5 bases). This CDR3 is CASSLAWRMYEQYF. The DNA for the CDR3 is TGTGCCAGCAGTTTAGCGTGGAGGATGTACGAGCAGTACTTC.